This T cell receptor (beta chain) was sequenced during a study of CD8+ T cells in alopecia areata. In the study overall: Using the percentage of affected scalp area, treated patients' severity was scored.

Noted treatment: oral pan-JAK inhibitor, 5-10 mg twice daily. In each case, RNA was isolated and then reverse transcribed into cDNA as the sequencing template. Only in-frame clones appear in the TCRdb table, and some are missing; sequencing was by immunoSEQ multiplex PCR. The table lists 150,000 to 250,000 clones, 60% to 70% of them singletons. This clone showed up just a few times. Its antigen remains unknown. Additional DNA sequences in this sample encode the identical CDR3. Study findings and constraints: Scalp sample sequencing also detects resident alphabeta T cells of normal skin.

The V gene lost 1 base and the J gene lost 3 bases, with 10 bases spanning the gap. There are 13 residues in the CDR3. In germline, CDR1 is SQVTM, CDR2 ANQGSEA. This sequence originates from a human donor with alopecia areata. The chain couples TRBV29-1 to TRBJ2-7; tentative D call: TRBD1 (7 bases). The source was CD4+ T cells sorted from blood, collected at week 4, from a patient treated with tofacitinib. CDR3 amino acids: CSVEGQGGYEQYF. In DNA form, the CDR3 reads TGCAGCGTTGAAGGTCAGGGGGGCTACGAGCAGTACTTC.